Below are 22 T cell receptor beta chains sequenced from a single sample in a study of blood T cell repertoires in COVID-19. Profiled with immunoSEQ multiplex PCR; TCRdb holds only in-frame clones, not every one. The profile shows 250,000 or so clones, 86% of them singletons. Sequenced sample: peripheral blood. These receptor sequences come from a man older than 75 with acute or convalescent COVID-19.

The chain uses TRBV12-3 or TRBV12-4 and TRBJ1-2, with TRBD1 matching over 7 bases. V was clipped by 5 bases and J by 8 bases; unmatched bases: 8. The CDR3 runs to 13 residues. CDR3 in DNA: TGTGCCAGCAGTATCGTAGGGGGCGGCGGCTACACCTTC. It encodes CASSIVGGGGYTF.

This rearrangement joins TRBV3-1 (or the pseudogene TRBV3-2) to TRBJ2-7; 8 bases line up with TRBD1. The CDR3 is made up of 14 amino acids. The germline V gene encodes CDR1 LGHDT and CDR2 YNNKEL (reference sequence). With V trimmed by 5 bases and J by 6 bases, 9 bases remained unmatched. The CDR3 DNA is TGTGCCAGCAGCATCGGACAGGGCCCCCGCGAGCAGTACTTC. Translating it yields CASSIGQGPREQYF.

CDR3 nucleotide sequence: TGCGCCAGCAGCCAAGATTTTACAGGTTCAAATTCACCCCTCCACTTT. Protein: CASSQDFTGSNSPLHF. This rearrangement joins TRBV4-3 to TRBJ1-6; D is possibly TRBD1 (5 bases). Trimming cost V 0 bases and J 7 bases, with 13 bases left between them. Per the germline V gene, CDR1 is LGHNA and CDR2 is YSLEER. The CDR3 runs 16 residues.

The genes are TRBV4-3 and TRBJ2-5; D not certain. The germline gives CDR1 LGHNA, CDR2 YSLEER. The CDR3 covers 13 residues. The V and J ends lost 0 bases and 2 bases respectively, with 4 bases between them. As DNA, the CDR3 is TGCGCCAGCAGCCAAGACTTTCAAGAGACCCAGTACTTC. It encodes CASSQDFQETQYF.

This clone appeared once. The V call is TRBV5-1, the J call TRBJ1-6; 7 bases align to TRBD1. V lost 3 bases and J lost 9; bases outside the gene matches: 9. Germline CDR1 is SGHRS and CDR2 is YFSETQ. This CDR3 is 15 amino acids long. The CDR3 coding sequence is TGCGCCAGCAGCTATCAGACAGGGTCAGTTTCACCCCTCCACTTT. Its protein product is CASSYQTGSVSPLHF.

This clone was found a few times. This sample also contains other DNA sequences that code for the same CDR3. The chain recombines TRBV5-4 with TRBJ1-1; possibly TRBD1 for D (6 bases). The CDR3 sequence is 13 residues long. With 5 bases removed from V and 3 bases from J, the gap between germline ends came to 11 bases. The germline CDR1 and CDR2 sequences are SGHNT and YYREEE (reference sequence). The CDR3 here is CASSFPGDTEAFF. Written as DNA, the CDR3 is TGTGCCAGCAGTTTTCCAGGGGACACTGAAGCTTTCTTT.

The chain recombines TRBV5-4 with TRBJ1-5; a weak D match, TRBD1 (5 bases). The CDR3 spans 14 residues. Per germline, CDR1 SGHNT and CDR2 YYREEE (reference sequence). Trimming pared 0 bases from V and 1 base from J, leaving 5 bases between. CDR3 residues: CASSLEGSNQPQHF. CDR3 coding DNA: TGTGCCAGCAGCTTGGAGGGGAGCAATCAGCCCCAGCATTTT.

The rearrangement links TRBV19 to TRBJ2-2; TRBD2 aligns across 11 bases. Unmatched junction bases numbered 5, after V lost 6 bases and J lost 5 bases. This CDR3 is built from 15 residues. The germline gives CDR1 LNHDA, CDR2 SQIVND (reference sequence). CDR3 sequence: CASRVAGGGTGELFF. Here the CDR3 DNA reads TGTGCCAGTAGAGTAGCGGGAGGGGGGACCGGGGAGCTGTTTTTT.

The genes are TRBV7-3 and TRBJ2-5; TRBD2 matches at 7 bases. Germline CDR1 is SGHTA and CDR2 is FQGTGA. This CDR3 region has 14 residues. With 3 bases clipped from V and 5 bases from J, the junction kept 6 bases outside the gene matches. CDR3 region: CASSFSGRTETQYF. Written as DNA, the CDR3 is TGTGCCAGCAGCTTTTCCGGGAGGACGGAGACCCAGTACTTC.

CDR3 bases: TGCGCCAGCAAATCGGCAGGGGGCAACCAAGAGACCCAGTACTTC. It codes for CASKSAGGNQETQYF. The rearrangement uses TRBV10-2 and TRBJ2-5, with 8 bases lining up with TRBD1. Germline lookup yields CDR1 WSHSY and CDR2 SAAADI. The ends lost 7 bases at V and 0 bases at J; junction bases unmatched: 7. The CDR3 is 15 amino acids.

V usage is TRBV4-3 and J usage is TRBJ2-3; 10 bases align to TRBD1. The ends lost 6 bases at V and 5 bases at J; junction bases unmatched: 8. CDR1 and CDR2 (germline): LGHNA, YSLEER. The CDR3 length is 15 residues. Written as DNA, the CDR3 is TGCGCCAGCAGGGAAGGGACAGGGGCGGGAGATACGCAGTATTTT. It encodes CASREGTGAGDTQYF.

The chain carries TRBV28 and TRBJ2-7; 10 bases align to TRBD1. J gave up 3 bases and V 5 bases, and 7 bases lay outside the gene matches. Per the germline V gene, CDR1 is MDHEN and CDR2 is SYDVKM. The CDR3 contains 15 residues. CDR3: CASSPTGTGDYEQYF. CDR3 in DNA: TGTGCCAGCAGTCCGACCGGGACAGGGGACTACGAGCAGTACTTC.

The chain is built from TRBV19 and TRBJ1-5; D is unclear. Between the trimmed V and J ends, which lost 7 bases and 4 bases, there was a span of 14 bases. The CDR3 has 14 amino acids. CDR1 LNHDA and CDR2 SQIVND come from the germline V gene (reference sequence). CDR3 sequence: CASTAEGWNQPQHF. The CDR3 nucleotides read TGTGCCAGTACTGCTGAGGGTTGGAATCAGCCCCAGCATTTT.

The J gene is TRBJ2-7, the V gene TRBV24-1; D remains unclear. V shed 0 bases and J shed 3 bases, with 2 bases lying between them. Per the germline V gene, CDR1 is KGHDR and CDR2 is SFDVKD. The CDR3 loop spans 12 amino acids. The CDR3 region is CATSDLHYEQYF. The CDR3 DNA follows: TGTGCCACCAGTGATTTGCACTACGAGCAGTACTTC.

This clone showed up just a few times. The chain joins TRBV6-5 to TRBJ1-1; no firm D call. This CDR3 has 14 amino acids. The V end was cut by 5 bases, the J end by 0 bases, with 10 bases between. Germline values: CDR1 MNHEY, CDR2 SVGAGI. CDR3 residues: CASSLIGLNTEAFF. CDR3 nucleotide sequence: TGTGCCAGCAGTCTTATCGGTCTGAACACTGAAGCTTTCTTT.

In this sample, this clone turned up once. The chain employs TRBV6-5 and TRBJ1-5; no clear D. The germline gives CDR1 MNHEY, CDR2 SVGAGI. The CDR3 totals 14 residues. Trimming shortened V by 8 bases and J by 0 bases, and 11 bases separated the two germline ends. CDR3 amino acids: CASWAGNSNQPQHF. DNA of the CDR3: TGTGCCAGCTGGGCAGGTAATAGCAATCAGCCCCAGCATTTT.

V gene TRBV5-1 combines with J gene TRBJ1-1; TRBD1 agrees at 7 bases. The V gene's germline CDR1 is SGHRS and CDR2 YFSETQ. This CDR3 contains 13 residues. With V trimmed by 8 bases and J by 1 base, 5 bases remained unmatched. The CDR3 DNA reads as TGCGCCAGTACTACAGGGGAGAACACTGAAGCTTTCTTT. Translation gives CASTTGENTEAFF.

V is TRBV2 and J is TRBJ1-4; no firm D call. The V end was cut by 6 bases, the J end by 0 bases, with 8 bases between. CDR3 size: 14 residues. Germline lookup yields CDR1 SNHLY and CDR2 FYNNEI. The CDR3 region is CASRVLATNEKLFF. DNA of the CDR3: TGTGCCAGCAGGGTACTTGCAACTAATGAAAAACTGTTTTTT.

V usage is TRBV6-5 and J usage is TRBJ2-7, with 12 bases matching TRBD1. The CDR3 is made up of 16 amino acids. Germline V gene data show CDR1 as MNHEY and CDR2 as SVGAGI. Germline trimming cut 1 base from V and 6 bases from J; bases unmatched to any gene: 7. The chain's CDR3 is CASSYFLGQGAGEQYF. CDR3 bases: TGTGCCAGCAGTTACTTCCTGGGACAGGGGGCCGGCGAGCAGTACTTC.

This chain links TRBV3-1 (or the pseudogene TRBV3-2) with TRBJ2-3; no definite D call. V lost 1 base and J 10 bases, leaving 6 bases between the germline ends. The CDR3 is 11 residues long. Germline V lookup: CDR1 LGHDT, CDR2 YNNKEL (reference sequence). CDR3 nucleotides: TGTGCCAGCAGCCAAGGTGGCCCGCAGTATTTT. Protein: CASSQGGPQYF.

The chain couples TRBV7-3 to TRBJ1-1; D is unresolved. Germline loops: CDR1 SGHTA, CDR2 FQGTGA. The CDR3 totals 13 residues. V lost 3 bases, J lost 6 bases, and 11 bases lay in between. This CDR3 is CASSLEHRAEAFF. CDR3 DNA sequence: TGTGCCAGCAGCTTGGAGCATCGGGCTGAAGCTTTCTTT.

The V and J genes are TRBV7-9 and TRBJ1-5; 10 positions match TRBD1. The germline CDR1 and CDR2 sequences are SEHNR and FQNEAQ (reference sequence). This CDR3 contains 18 residues. V shed 1 base and J 4 bases; nucleotides not matched to a gene: 10. CDR3 loop: CASSLEGSGQGRNQPQHF. DNA of the CDR3: TGTGCCAGCAGCTTAGAGGGGTCGGGACAGGGGCGGAATCAGCCCCAGCATTTT.